The next 9 T cell receptor beta chains were all read from a single sample in a study of cytomegalovirus exposure and HLA in healthy donors. The PCR employed 60 Vbeta primers together with 13 Jbeta primers. Measured with immunoSEQ multiplex PCR; TCRdb has only the in-frame clones, and not every one. The data show some 180,000 clones, approximately 86% seen once. The sequenced material came from PBMCs. Receptors were obtained from a boy between 2 and 10 years old in good health and CMV-seronegative.

The V and J genes are TRBV6-5 and TRBJ1-5, with TRBD1 as a possible D gene (6 bases). Germline CDR1 MNHEY, CDR2 SVGAGI. V was pared by 6 bases and J by 1 base, with 13 bases between. The CDR3 contains 15 residues. CDR3 sequence: CASSPQGNSNQPQHF. CDR3 coding DNA: TGTGCCAGCAGCCCCCAGGGGAACAGCAATCAGCCCCAGCATTTT.

A few counts support this clone. The chain is built from TRBV6-1 and TRBJ2-7, with D perhaps TRBD2 (6 bases). Germline assignment: CDR1 MNHNS and CDR2 SASEGT. The V and J ends lost 1 base and 4 bases respectively, with 14 bases between them. The CDR3 contains 15 residues. Here the CDR3 reads CASSEERAGRYEQYF. CDR3 DNA sequence: TGTGCCAGCAGTGAAGAACGGGCAGGGAGGTACGAGCAGTACTTC.

V is TRBV9 and J is TRBJ2-2; 9 nucleotides line up with TRBD2. J gave up 5 bases and V 3 bases, and 11 bases lay outside the gene matches. Germline V gives CDR1 SGDLS, CDR2 YYNGEE. The CDR3 runs 17 residues. The CDR3 here is CASSGLIAGDFTGELFF. CDR3 coding DNA: TGTGCCAGCAGCGGACTTATAGCGGGGGATTTTACCGGGGAGCTGTTTTTT. Supplemented by reference TRBV9 and TRBJ2-2, the full variable domain reads DSGVTQTPKHLITATGQRVTLRCSPRSGDLSVYWYQQSLDQGLQFLIQYYNGEERAKGNILERFSAQQFPDLHSELNLSSLELGDSALYFCASSGLIAGDFTGELFFGEGSRLTVL.

This chain uses TRBV9 with TRBJ2-3, with 10 bases aligning to TRBD1. The CDR3 runs 15 residues. Per germline, CDR1 SGDLS and CDR2 YYNGEE. Germline trimming cut 3 bases from V and 3 bases from J; bases unmatched to any gene: 4. CDR3 bases: TGTGCCAGCAGCGGGGACAGGGGTTGGACAGATACGCAGTATTTT. Translated, it gives CASSGDRGWTDTQYF. Filled out from reference TRBV9 and TRBJ2-3, the complete variable domain reads DSGVTQTPKHLITATGQRVTLRCSPRSGDLSVYWYQQSLDQGLQFLIQYYNGEERAKGNILERFSAQQFPDLHSELNLSSLELGDSALYFCASSGDRGWTDTQYFGPGTRLTVL.

This clone has a single count. The V and J genes are TRBV14 and TRBJ2-7; 9 bases map to TRBD2. The J segment lost 5 bases and the V segment lost 4 bases, leaving 9 bases of the junction unmatched. The CDR3 runs to 15 residues. Germline CDR1 SGHDN, CDR2 FVKESK. Here the CDR3 DNA reads TGTGCCAGCAGCCGGGAGGGACTAGCCGCCAACGAGCAGTACTTC. Residues: CASSREGLAANEQYF.

Concerning this clone: The junction differs from germline at one of its ends, possibly a read error. CDR3 in DNA: TGTTCCAGCAGTAGAGGGGGCAGGTTCACTGAAGCTTTCTTT. Protein sequence: CSSSRGGRFTEAFF. V is TRBV7-9 and J is TRBJ1-1; 7 nucleotides agree with TRBD1. CDR1 and CDR2 (germline): SEHNR, FQNEAQ (reference sequence). There are 14 residues in the CDR3.

V and J are TRBV15 and TRBJ2-2, with TRBD2 matching 11 bases. The length of the CDR3 is 17 residues. CDR1 is LNHNV and CDR2 is YYDKDF in the germline V gene (reference sequence). The junction had 7 bases not matched to a gene; V was cut back by 0 bases and J by 7 bases. For the CDR3, the DNA is TGTGCCACCAGCAGAGATCGACTAGCGGGAAGGGGCGGGGAGCTGTTTTTT. Protein: CATSRDRLAGRGGELFF.

This chain joins TRBV5-6 and TRBJ2-3; weak D call: TRBD2 (6 bases). The germline CDR1 and CDR2 sequences are SGHDT and YYEEEE. This CDR3 contains 16 residues. Trimming took 3 bases from V and 5 from J, leaving 19 bases between them. The CDR3 loop is CASSWRTTRSGDTQYF. The CDR3 DNA reads as TGTGCCAGCAGCTGGAGGACGACTCGTAGCGGAGATACGCAGTATTTT. Looking up the rest from reference TRBV5-6 and TRBJ2-3 gives the full variable domain: DAGVTQSPTHLIKTRGQQVTLRCSPKSGHDTVSWYQQALGQGPQFIFQYYEEEERQRGNFPDRFSGHQFPNYSSELNVNALLLGDSALYLCASSWRTTRSGDTQYFGPGTRLTVL.

The chain uses TRBV11-2 and TRBJ1-1; a possible D gene is TRBD1 (5 bases). The ends were cut back, 4 bases at V and 4 bases at J, with 13 bases in the middle. Germline values: CDR1 SGHAT, CDR2 FQNNGV. CDR3 size: 14 residues. CDR3 DNA: TGTGCCAGCAGCTGGGGCGGGGTGGGCACTGAAGCTTTCTTT. Its protein product is CASSWGGVGTEAFF.